The 14 T cell receptor beta chains below all came from one sample that was sequenced in a study of T cells after yellow fever vaccination. TCRdb redid the calling of the 5' RACE reads with MiXCR, one entry per CDR3 protein. The sample has over 200,000 distinct CDR3 sequences; more than 6.5% are singletons. This specimen was CD4+ T cells sorted from PBMCs, taken on the day of the yellow fever booster vaccination. These receptors originate from a man aged 25-45 years who received the YFV17D yellow fever vaccine.

V usage is TRBV20-1 and J usage is TRBJ1-5, with D perhaps matching TRBD1 (5 bases). Germline-derived CDR1 and CDR2 are DFQATT and SNEGSKA (reference sequence). The CDR3 is made up of 14 amino acids. Deletions cut 3 bases from V and 1 base from J, with 10 bases between. This CDR3 reads CSARKGPSNQPQHF. For the CDR3, the DNA is TGCAGTGCTAGGAAGGGGCCCAGCAATCAGCCCCAGCATTTT.

This clonotype was detected ten times or more. The CDR3 DNA reads TGCGCCAGCAGCTTGGCAGGGGCTTATACGCAGTATTTT. Encoded protein: CASSLAGAYTQYF. The chain has TRBV5-1 and TRBJ2-3, with TRBD1 as a possible D gene (6 bases). The CDR3 totals 13 residues. V shed 0 bases and J shed 7 bases, with 9 bases lying between them. Germline V gene data show CDR1 as SGHRS and CDR2 as YFSETQ.

This sequence joins TRBV6-1 and TRBJ2-7, with a tentative D call TRBD1 (6 bases). Germline V gene sequence: CDR1 MNHNS, CDR2 SASEGT. CDR3 size: 16 residues. Trimming left V 6 bases short and J 2 bases short, with 20 bases between. The CDR3 protein is CASRPGGQFPPYEQYF. The CDR3 coding sequence is TGTGCCAGCAGACCTGGCGGACAGTTTCCACCCTACGAGCAGTACTTC.

This chain joins TRBV30 and TRBJ2-7, with 14 nucleotides matching TRBD2. The CDR3 is 13 amino acids. Per the germline V gene, CDR1 is GTSNPN and CDR2 is SVGIG (reference sequence). The junction had 0 bases not matched to a gene; V was cut back by 5 bases and J by 3 bases. The CDR3 region is CAWGTSGSYEQYF. As DNA, the CDR3 is TGTGCCTGGGGGACTAGCGGGAGCTACGAGCAGTACTTC.

This clonotype was detected only a few times. The chain couples TRBV19 to TRBJ1-4; 9 bases map to TRBD1. Germline CDR1 reads LNHDA; CDR2 reads SQIVND (reference sequence). V lost 5 bases and J lost 7; bases outside the gene matches: 5. There are 14 residues in the CDR3. The CDR3 DNA is TGTGCCAGTAGTCCGGGGACAGGGAGTGAAAAACTGTTTTTT. Its protein product is CASSPGTGSEKLFF.

The chain carries TRBV20-1 and TRBJ2-6, with no clear D. There are 15 residues in the CDR3. In germline, CDR1 is DFQATT, CDR2 SNEGSKA (reference sequence). Trimming stripped 1 base from V and 0 bases from J, with 7 bases between. In DNA form, the CDR3 reads TGCAGTGCTAGAGTACACGGCTCTGGGGCCAACGTCCTGACTTTC. This sequence encodes CSARVHGSGANVLTF.

This clonotype has a handful of counts. The chain carries TRBV7-2 and TRBJ2-2; 10 nucleotides align to TRBD2. Germline CDR1 reads SGHTA; CDR2 reads FQGNSA. J was trimmed by 3 bases and V by 3 bases; bases with no gene match: 1. The CDR3 loop spans 15 amino acids. The CDR3 DNA follows: TGTGCCAGCAGCTTGGGACTAGCGCACACCGGGGAGCTGTTTTTT. Translating it yields CASSLGLAHTGELFF.

In this sample, this clonotype turned up a few times. V usage is TRBV5-6 and J usage is TRBJ1-1; unclear D gene. This CDR3 is 14 amino acids long. CDR1 and CDR2 (germline): SGHDT, YYEEEE. V was cut by 4 bases and J by 1 base, with 11 bases left in between. CDR3 loop: CASSLGRTNTEAFF. CDR3 bases: TGTGCCAGCAGCCTAGGACGTACGAACACTGAAGCTTTCTTT. The full variable domain, in which reference TRBV5-6 and TRBJ1-1 provide the parts outside the CDR3, is DAGVTQSPTHLIKTRGQQVTLRCSPKSGHDTVSWYQQALGQGPQFIFQYYEEEERQRGNFPDRFSGHQFPNYSSELNVNALLLGDSALYLCASSLGRTNTEAFFGQGTRLTVV.

This clonotype was seen only a few times. This chain uses TRBV10-3 with TRBJ2-3; TRBD2 is a possible D gene (5 bases). Trimming removed 2 bases at V and 10 bases at J, with 19 bases between. From germline, CDR1 is ENHRY and CDR2 SYGVKD. CDR3 size: 15 residues. CDR3 DNA sequence: TGTGCCATCAGTGAGGGGAGAGAGGCCTCTAAGGCGCAGTATTTT. This gives the protein CAISEGREASKAQYF.

This clonotype was recorded at least ten times. This rearrangement joins TRBV10-3 to TRBJ1-1; D is undetermined. Germline V lookup: CDR1 ENHRY, CDR2 SYGVKD. The CDR3 totals 13 residues. V was pared by 6 bases and J by 5 bases, with 13 bases between. CDR3: CAIRGSDTTEAFF. The CDR3 DNA follows: TGTGCCATCAGGGGGTCTGACACAACTGAAGCTTTCTTT.

The chain couples TRBV24-1 to TRBJ1-2; D unclear. This CDR3 region has 11 residues. V was trimmed by 6 bases and J by 8 bases, leaving 9 bases between them. The germline V gene encodes CDR1 KGHDR and CDR2 SFDVKD. The chain's CDR3 is CATSRGGGYTF. CDR3 bases: TGTGCCACCAGTCGGGGTGGCGGCTACACCTTC.

A few counts support this clonotype. The chain carries TRBV27 and TRBJ2-1, with 7 nucleotides matching TRBD1. CDR1 is MNHEY, CDR2 SMNVEV, per germline (reference sequence). The CDR3 is 15 residues long. V was pared by 5 bases and J by 4 bases, with 8 bases of the junction left unmatched. CDR3 nucleotide sequence: TGTGCCAGCAGTCTAGACAGGGCCCGATACAATGAGCAGTTCTTC. Translated, it gives CASSLDRARYNEQFF.

In this sample, this clonotype turned up a few times. The J gene is TRBJ1-2, the V gene TRBV5-1; D might be TRBD1 (6 bases). This CDR3 spans 15 amino acids. CDR1 and CDR2 (germline): SGHRS, YFSETQ. Between the trimmed V and J ends, which lost 4 bases and 0 bases, there was a span of 13 bases. CDR3 in DNA: TGCGCCAGCAGCCATCCGGACAGAGCTAACTATGGCTACACCTTC. It yields the protein CASSHPDRANYGYTF.

This clonotype occurred a few times. This chain links TRBV3-1 with TRBJ2-7; perhaps TRBD2 as D (5 bases). The V gene's germline CDR1 is LGHDT and CDR2 YNNKEL (reference sequence). Trimming removed 1 base from V and 3 bases from J, with 10 bases in between. The CDR3 covers 14 residues. This CDR3 is CASSQVGRRYEQYF. The CDR3 DNA reads as TGTGCCAGCAGCCAAGTTGGGAGACGCTACGAGCAGTACTTC.